A single TCR beta chain is shown here with its context. Its antigen is still unknown. Using immunoSEQ multiplex PCR, the repertoire was profiled, and TCRdb retains in-frame clones only, with some absent. The sample lists some 110,000 clones; roughly 90% were seen once. The CDR3 has 13 residues. Germline loops: CDR1 SGHTA, CDR2 FQGTGA. V was shortened by 3 bases and J by 3 bases, with 9 bases between the two germline ends. This sample is drawn from a study of T cell responses to AZD1222 COVID-19 vaccine. Broader study findings: The study sampled repertoires only after the peak T cell response.

This receptor was taken from an adult in good health. Sequences were derived from peripheral blood, sampled on day 0 of AZD1222 vaccination. The chain uses TRBV7-3 and TRBJ2-7, with D possibly called TRBD1 or TRBD2 (5 bases each). In DNA form, the CDR3 reads TGTGCCAGCAGCTTGGGACCGGACTACGAGCAGTACTTC. Translating gives CASSLGPDYEQYF.